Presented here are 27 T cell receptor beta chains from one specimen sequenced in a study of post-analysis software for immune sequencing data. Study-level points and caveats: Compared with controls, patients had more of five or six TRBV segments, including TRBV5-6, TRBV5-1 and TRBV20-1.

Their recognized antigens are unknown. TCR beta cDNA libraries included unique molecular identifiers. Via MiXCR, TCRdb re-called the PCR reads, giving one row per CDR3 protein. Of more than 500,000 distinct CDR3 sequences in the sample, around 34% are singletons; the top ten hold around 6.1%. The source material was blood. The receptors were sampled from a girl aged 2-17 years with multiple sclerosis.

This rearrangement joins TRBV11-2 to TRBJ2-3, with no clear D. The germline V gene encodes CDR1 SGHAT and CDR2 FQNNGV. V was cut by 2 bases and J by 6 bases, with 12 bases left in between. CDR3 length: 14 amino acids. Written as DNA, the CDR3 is TGTGCCAGCAGCTTAATTACAAGATCGGATACGCAGTATTTT. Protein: CASSLITRSDTQYF.

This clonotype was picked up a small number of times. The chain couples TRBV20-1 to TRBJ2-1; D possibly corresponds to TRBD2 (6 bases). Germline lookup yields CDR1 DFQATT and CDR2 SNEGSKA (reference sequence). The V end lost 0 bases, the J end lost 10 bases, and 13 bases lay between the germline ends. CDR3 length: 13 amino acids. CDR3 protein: CSARDGGLKEQFF. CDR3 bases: TGCAGTGCTAGAGATGGGGGACTGAAGGAGCAGTTCTTC.

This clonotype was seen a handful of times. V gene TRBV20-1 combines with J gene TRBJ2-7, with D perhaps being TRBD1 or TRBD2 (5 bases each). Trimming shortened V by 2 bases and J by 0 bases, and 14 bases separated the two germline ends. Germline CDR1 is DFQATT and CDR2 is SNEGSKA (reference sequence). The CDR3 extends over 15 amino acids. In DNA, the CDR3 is TGCAGTGCTAGAACCCCGGGACGGAGCTCCTACGAGCAGTACTTC. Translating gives CSARTPGRSSYEQYF.

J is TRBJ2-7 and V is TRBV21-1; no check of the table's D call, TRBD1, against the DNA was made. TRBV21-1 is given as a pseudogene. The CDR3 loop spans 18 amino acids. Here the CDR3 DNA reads TGTGCCAGCAATCGTGGGGCCGTAGTTCACAGCTGCTCCTACGAGCAGTACTTC. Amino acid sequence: CASNRGAVVHSCSYEQYF.

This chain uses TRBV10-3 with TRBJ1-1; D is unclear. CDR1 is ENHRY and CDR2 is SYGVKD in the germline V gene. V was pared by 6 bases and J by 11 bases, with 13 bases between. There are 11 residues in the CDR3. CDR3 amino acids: CAISWEGRAFF. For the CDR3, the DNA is TGTGCCATCAGCTGGGAAGGGAGGGCTTTCTTT.

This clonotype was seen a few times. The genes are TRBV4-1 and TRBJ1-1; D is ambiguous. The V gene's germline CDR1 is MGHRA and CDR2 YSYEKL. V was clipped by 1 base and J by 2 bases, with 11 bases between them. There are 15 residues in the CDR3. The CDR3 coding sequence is TGCGCCAGCAGCCAAGGGGGAAGTTACAACACTGAAGCTTTCTTT. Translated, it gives CASSQGGSYNTEAFF.

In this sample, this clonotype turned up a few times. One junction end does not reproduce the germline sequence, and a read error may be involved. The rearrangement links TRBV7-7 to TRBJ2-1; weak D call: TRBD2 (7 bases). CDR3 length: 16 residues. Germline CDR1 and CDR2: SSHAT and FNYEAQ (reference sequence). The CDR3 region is CASSPRLGGPEDEQFF. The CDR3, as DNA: TGTGCTAGCAGCCCCAGGCTCGGGGGGCCAGAGGATGAGCAGTTCTTC.

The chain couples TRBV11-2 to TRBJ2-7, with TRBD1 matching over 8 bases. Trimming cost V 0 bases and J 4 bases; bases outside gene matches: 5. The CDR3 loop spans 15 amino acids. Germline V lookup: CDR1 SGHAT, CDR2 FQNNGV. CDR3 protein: CASSLERDRYYEQYF. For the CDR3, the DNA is TGTGCCAGCAGCTTAGAAAGGGACAGGTATTACGAGCAGTACTTC.

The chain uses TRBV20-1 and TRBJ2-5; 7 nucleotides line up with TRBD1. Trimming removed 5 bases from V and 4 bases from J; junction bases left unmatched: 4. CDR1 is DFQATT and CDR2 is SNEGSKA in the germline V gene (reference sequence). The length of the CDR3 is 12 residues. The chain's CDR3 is CSARRGLETQYF. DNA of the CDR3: TGCAGTGCTCGAAGGGGGCTAGAGACCCAGTACTTC.

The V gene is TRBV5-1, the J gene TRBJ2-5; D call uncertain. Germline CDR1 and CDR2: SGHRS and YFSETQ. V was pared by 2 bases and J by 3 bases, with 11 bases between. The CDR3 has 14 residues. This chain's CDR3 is CASSLWAGKETQYF. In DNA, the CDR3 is TGCGCCAGCAGCTTATGGGCAGGAAAAGAGACCCAGTACTTC.

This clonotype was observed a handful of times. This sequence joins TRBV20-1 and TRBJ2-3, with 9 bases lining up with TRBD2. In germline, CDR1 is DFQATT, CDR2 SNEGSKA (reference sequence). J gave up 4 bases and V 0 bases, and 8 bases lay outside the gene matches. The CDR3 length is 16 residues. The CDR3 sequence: CSARDRAGGPADTQYF. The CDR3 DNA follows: TGCAGTGCTAGAGATCGGGCGGGGGGGCCCGCAGATACGCAGTATTTT.

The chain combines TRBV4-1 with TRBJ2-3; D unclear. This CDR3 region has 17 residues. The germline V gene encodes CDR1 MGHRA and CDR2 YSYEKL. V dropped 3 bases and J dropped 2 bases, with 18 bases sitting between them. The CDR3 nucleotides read TGCGCCAGCAGCCATAAGGTACAGCCTGCGAACACAGATACGCAGTATTTT. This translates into CASSHKVQPANTDTQYF.

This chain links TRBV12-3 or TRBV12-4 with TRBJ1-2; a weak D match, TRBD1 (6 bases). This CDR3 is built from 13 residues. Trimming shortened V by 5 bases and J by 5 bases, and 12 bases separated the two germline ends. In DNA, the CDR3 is TGTGCCAGCAGTCAGGCAGGGGTTTATGGCTACACCTTC. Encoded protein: CASSQAGVYGYTF.

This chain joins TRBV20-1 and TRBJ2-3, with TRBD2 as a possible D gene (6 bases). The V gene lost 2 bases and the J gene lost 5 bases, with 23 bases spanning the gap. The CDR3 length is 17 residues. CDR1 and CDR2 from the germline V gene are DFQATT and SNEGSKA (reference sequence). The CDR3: CSARKGGERVMGDTQYF. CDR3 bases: TGCAGTGCTAGAAAGGGTGGCGAGCGGGTAATGGGAGATACGCAGTATTTT.

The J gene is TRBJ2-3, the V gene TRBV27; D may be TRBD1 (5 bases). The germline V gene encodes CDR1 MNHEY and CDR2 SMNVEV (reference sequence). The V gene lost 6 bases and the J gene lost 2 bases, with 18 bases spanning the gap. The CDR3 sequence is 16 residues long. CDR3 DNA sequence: TGTGCCAGCAGCGTTCTCAGGGCGGTTTTCACAGATACGCAGTATTTT. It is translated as CASSVLRAVFTDTQYF.

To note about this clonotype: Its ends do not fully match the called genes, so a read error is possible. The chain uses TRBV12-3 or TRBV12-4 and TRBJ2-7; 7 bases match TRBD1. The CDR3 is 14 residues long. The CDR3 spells CAGSQRDSSYEQYF. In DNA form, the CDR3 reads TGTGCCGGCAGTCAACGGGACAGCTCCTACGAGCAGTACTTC.

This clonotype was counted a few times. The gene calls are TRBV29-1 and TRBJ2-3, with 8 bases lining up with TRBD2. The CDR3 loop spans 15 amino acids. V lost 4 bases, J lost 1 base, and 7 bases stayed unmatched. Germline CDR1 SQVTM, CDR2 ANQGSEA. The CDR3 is CSVAPGGARTDTQYF. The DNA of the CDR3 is TGCAGCGTTGCCCCCGGGGGGGCCCGCACAGATACGCAGTATTTT.

The CDR3 DNA sequence: TGTGCCAGCAGCTTGGACGTAAGTGCGAAAGCTTTCTTT. As protein: CASSLDVSAKAFF. The rearrangement links TRBV5-6 to TRBJ1-1, with D uncertain. Trimming left V 0 bases short and J 9 bases short, with 12 bases between. Germline V lookup: CDR1 SGHDT, CDR2 YYEEEE. This CDR3 spans 13 amino acids.

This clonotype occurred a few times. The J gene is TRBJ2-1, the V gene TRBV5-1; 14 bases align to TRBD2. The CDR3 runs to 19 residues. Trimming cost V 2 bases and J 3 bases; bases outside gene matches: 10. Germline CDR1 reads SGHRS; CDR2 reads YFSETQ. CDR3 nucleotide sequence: TGCGCCAGCAGCTTCTATGAGACTAGCGGGGGGGCTGTCTACAATGAGCAGTTCTTC. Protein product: CASSFYETSGGAVYNEQFF.

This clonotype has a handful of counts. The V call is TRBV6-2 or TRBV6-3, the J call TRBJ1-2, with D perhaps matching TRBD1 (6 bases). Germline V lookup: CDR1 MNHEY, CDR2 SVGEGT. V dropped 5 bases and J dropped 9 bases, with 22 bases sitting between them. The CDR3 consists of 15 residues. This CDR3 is CASSDPAGAAYSYTF. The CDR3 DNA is TGTGCCAGCAGTGATCCGGCAGGGGCCGCTTATAGCTACACCTTC.

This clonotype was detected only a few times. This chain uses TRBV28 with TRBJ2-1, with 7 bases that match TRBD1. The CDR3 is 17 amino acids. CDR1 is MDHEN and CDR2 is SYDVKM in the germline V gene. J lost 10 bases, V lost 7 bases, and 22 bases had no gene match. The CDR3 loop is CASTQSRGQLARREQFF. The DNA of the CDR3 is TGTGCCAGCACCCAATCCCGGGGACAGCTGGCCAGACGGGAGCAGTTCTTC.

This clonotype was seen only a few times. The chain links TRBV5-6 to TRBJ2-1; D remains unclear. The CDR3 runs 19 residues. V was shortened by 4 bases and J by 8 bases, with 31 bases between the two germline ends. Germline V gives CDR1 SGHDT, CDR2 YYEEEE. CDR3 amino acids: CASSLLARAAKGLLHEQFF. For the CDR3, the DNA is TGTGCCAGCAGCCTCCTGGCCCGGGCCGCAAAGGGTTTGCTCCATGAGCAGTTCTTC.

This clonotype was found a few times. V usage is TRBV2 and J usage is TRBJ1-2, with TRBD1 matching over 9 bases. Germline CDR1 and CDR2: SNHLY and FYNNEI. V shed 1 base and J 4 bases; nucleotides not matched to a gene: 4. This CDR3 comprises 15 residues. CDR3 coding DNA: TGTGCCAGCAGTGAAGGCGGGGGACAGGGCTATGGCTACACCTTC. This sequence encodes CASSEGGGQGYGYTF. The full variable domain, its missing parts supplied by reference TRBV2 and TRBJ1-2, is EPEVTQTPSHQVTQMGQEVILRCVPISNHLYFYWYRQILGQKVEFLVSFYNNEISEKSEIFDDQFSVERPDGSNFTLKIRSTKLEDSAMYFCASSEGGGQGYGYTFGSGTRLTVV.

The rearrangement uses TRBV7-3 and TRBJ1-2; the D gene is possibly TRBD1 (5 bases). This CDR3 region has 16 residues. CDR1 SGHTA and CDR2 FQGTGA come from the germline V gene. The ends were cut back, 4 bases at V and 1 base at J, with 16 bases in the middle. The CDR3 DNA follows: TGTGCCAGCAGCTCCCCCGAGGGGATCGTTAACTATGGCTACACCTTC. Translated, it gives CASSSPEGIVNYGYTF.

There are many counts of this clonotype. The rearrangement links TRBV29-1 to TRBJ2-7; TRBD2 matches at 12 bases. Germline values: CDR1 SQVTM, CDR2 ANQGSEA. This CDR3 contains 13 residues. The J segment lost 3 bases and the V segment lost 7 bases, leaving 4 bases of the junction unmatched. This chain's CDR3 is CSARLAGDYEQYF. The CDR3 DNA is TGCAGCGCCCGACTAGCGGGGGACTACGAGCAGTACTTC.

The CDR3 DNA reads as TGTGCCAGCATAGCGTCCTACAATGAGCAGTTCTTC. Amino acid sequence: CASIASYNEQFF. The rearrangement links TRBV2 to TRBJ2-1, with D maybe TRBD2 (5 bases). Germline V CDR1 and CDR2: SNHLY, FYNNEI. Trimming left V 7 bases short and J 1 base short, with 5 bases between. The CDR3 spans 12 residues.

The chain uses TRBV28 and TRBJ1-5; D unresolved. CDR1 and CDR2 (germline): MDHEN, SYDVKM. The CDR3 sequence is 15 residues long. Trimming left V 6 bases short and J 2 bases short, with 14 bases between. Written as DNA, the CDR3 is TGTGCCAGCAGCGTTACCGGACGGGGCAATCAGCCCCAGCATTTT. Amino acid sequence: CASSVTGRGNQPQHF. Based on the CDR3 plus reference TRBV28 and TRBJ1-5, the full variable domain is DVKVTQSSRYLVKRTGEKVFLECVQDMDHENMFWYRQDPGLGLRLIYFSYDVKMKEKGDIPEGYSVSREKKERFSLILESASTNQTSMYLCASSVTGRGNQPQHFGDGTRLSIL.